This T cell receptor (beta chain) emerged from a study of control samples from healthy donors and cancer patients. TCRdb's copy holds only in-frame clones and misses some; the assay was immunoSEQ multiplex PCR. The sample consists of approximately 150,000 clones, roughly 89% of them appearing once. The receptor's source is a man aged 25-45 years in good health. The sequencing input was blood.

This CDR3 is CASSLGGSIDTQYF. In DNA, the CDR3 is TGTGCCAGCAGCCTCGGCGGGAGTATAGATACGCAGTATTTT. The chain employs TRBV7-2 and TRBJ2-3, with TRBD2 identical over 7 bases. The CDR3 covers 14 residues. The germline gives CDR1 SGHTA, CDR2 FQGNSA. With V trimmed by 5 bases and J by 5 bases, 7 bases remained unmatched.